The T cell receptor (beta chain) under discussion was sequenced for a study of T cell repertoires in cytomegalovirus infection (dated by TCRdb to the late 2010s). With respect to the entire study: Donor HLA type was relevant to the analysis, as public TCR beta signatures indicated carriage of CMV infection together with the matching HLA type. Study-wide conclusions, independent of this receptor: In both this cohort and an independent cohort of 350 or so donors, the cumulative frequency of public TCR beta family members distinguished carriers of CMV infection plus the relevant HLA type. In the ex vivo response, HLA-C-restricted CMV-specific TCR beta clonotypes were dominant, and in two of eight donors the single most frequent clonotype came from this HLA-C-restricted group.

The V and J ends are trimmed by 5 bases and 2 bases, leaving 10 bases between them. CDR3 length: 13 amino acids, cysteine to phenylalanine. The CDR3 DNA has 39 bases and is translated from base 1. CDR1 and CDR2 (SGHTA, FQGNSA) derive from the germline V gene. Sequencing instrument: Illumina HiSeq 1500. The public sequencing data were trimmed at Q25 with fastp and processed into clonotypes with MiXCR by TCRdb, which kept only in-frame beta chains. CDR3 protein sequences are deduplicated, and each keeps its most common genes and DNA. This sample is represented by about 360,000 distinct CDR3 sequences; 18% of them were singletons. The biggest ten clones account for approximately 8% of the sample. Points on this clonotype: It lacks a known antigen. No much larger clone exists at a distance of one base, and base qualities are not known.

Sequenced sample: PBMCs. This clonotype was obtained from a human donor in good health (CMV status not recorded). Some clones in this sample may be carry-over from other donors' samples. The V and J segments used are TRBV7-2 and TRBJ2-7; the D gene is not confidently resolved. The CDR3: CASSPELPYEQYF. The nucleotides read TGTGCCAGCAGCCCAGAATTACCCTACGAGCAGTACTTC.